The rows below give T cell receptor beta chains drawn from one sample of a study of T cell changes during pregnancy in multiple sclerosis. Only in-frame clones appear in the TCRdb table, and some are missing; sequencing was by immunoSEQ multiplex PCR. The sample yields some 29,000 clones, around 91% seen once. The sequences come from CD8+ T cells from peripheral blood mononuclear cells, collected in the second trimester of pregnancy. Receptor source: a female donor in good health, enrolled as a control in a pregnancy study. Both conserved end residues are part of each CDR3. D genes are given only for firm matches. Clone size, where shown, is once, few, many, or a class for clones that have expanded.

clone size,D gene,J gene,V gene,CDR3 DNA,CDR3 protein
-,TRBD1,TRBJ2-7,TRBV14,TGTGCCAGCAGCCGAGACAGGGATGTCTACGAGCAGTACTTC,CASSRDRDVYEQYF
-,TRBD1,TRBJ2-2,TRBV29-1,TGCAGCGCCACCGGGACAGGGGGCGCCGACACCGGGGAGCTGTTTTTT,CSATGTGGADTGELFF
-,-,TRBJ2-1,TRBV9,TGTGCCAGCAGCGTAGACCAGTCAAGGGGCAGTGAGCAGTTCTTC,CASSVDQSRGSEQFF
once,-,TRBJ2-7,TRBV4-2,TGTGCCAGCAGCCAAGGAGTGGGGGCGGCCGAGCAGTACTTC,CASSQGVGAAEQYF
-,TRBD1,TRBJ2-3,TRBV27,TGTGCCAGCACCACAGGGGGAGATACGCAGTATTTT,CASTTGGDTQYF
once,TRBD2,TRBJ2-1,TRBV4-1,TGCGCCAGCAGCCACCCCCCCACTAGCGAACTGACGAAGGTCGCAGGTGAGCAGTTCTTC,CASSHPPTSELTKVAGEQFF
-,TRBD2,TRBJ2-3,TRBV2,TGTGCCAGCAACCCCTTTAGCGGGGGGCCGAAAGATACGCAGTATTTT,CASNPFSGGPKDTQYF
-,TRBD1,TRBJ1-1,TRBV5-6,TGTGCCAGCGACACAGGGGGCTACACTGAAGCTTTCTTT,CASDTGGYTEAFF
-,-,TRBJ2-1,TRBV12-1,TGTGCCAGCAGCATTCGACTAGCGGGGGGTCACAATGAGCAGTTCTTC,CASSIRLAGGHNEQFF
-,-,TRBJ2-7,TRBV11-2,TGTGCCAGCAGCTTAGATCTAGCCTACGAGCAGTACTTC,CASSLDLAYEQYF
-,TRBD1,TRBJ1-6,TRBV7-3,TGTGCCAGCAGCGAAAGGACAGGGTCTTCACCCCTCCACTTT,CASSERTGSSPLHF
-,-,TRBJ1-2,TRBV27,TGTGCCAGCAGTCCTATGCCCACTAACTATGGCTACACCTTC,CASSPMPTNYGYTF
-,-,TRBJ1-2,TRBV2,TGTGCCAGCAGTGATGGGGCAGCCCCGCTCTATGGCTACACCTTC,CASSDGAAPLYGYTF
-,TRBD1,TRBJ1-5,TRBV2,TGTGCCAGCAGTCCCCCGCTATTGGACAGGGTGGGGCAGCCCCAGCATTTT,CASSPPLLDRVGQPQHF
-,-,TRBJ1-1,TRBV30,TGTGCCTGGAGTCGGGGTCGGAACACTGAAGCTTTCTTT,CAWSRGRNTEAFF
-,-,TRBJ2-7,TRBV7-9,TGTGCCAGCAGCCCCCTACTTCACTACGAGCAGTACTTC,CASSPLLHYEQYF
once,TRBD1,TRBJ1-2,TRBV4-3,TGCGCCAGCAGCCCTGGACAGGGACGTGGTGGCTACACCTTC,CASSPGQGRGGYTF
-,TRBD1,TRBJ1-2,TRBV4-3,TGCGCCAGCAGCCAAGTGGGACAGGGGTTAATCAATGGCTATGGCTACACCTTC,CASSQVGQGLINGYGYTF
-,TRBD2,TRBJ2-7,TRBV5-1,TGCGCCAGCAGCTTGGCGAGCGGGGGGGCCATGATCGAGCAGTACTTC,CASSLASGGAMIEQYF
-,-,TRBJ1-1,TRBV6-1,TGTGCCAGCAGTGACGCAGGGCTGGCGAACACTGAAGCTTTCTTT,CASSDAGLANTEAFF
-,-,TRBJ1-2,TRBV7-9,TGTGCCAGCAGCGGCCGGGACATAGGGGGCTACACCTTC,CASSGRDIGGYTF
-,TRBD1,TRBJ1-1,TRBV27,TGTGCCAGCAGTCCGAGCAGGGGGCGGGCCACTGAAGCTTTCTTT,CASSPSRGRATEAFF
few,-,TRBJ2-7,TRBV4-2,TGTGCCAGCAGCCAAGAGAGGAAGTACTACGAGCAGTACTTC,CASSQERKYYEQYF
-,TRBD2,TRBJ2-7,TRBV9,TGTGCCAGCAGCGTAGGTAGAACTAGCGGTAGTCACGGGCAGTACTTC,CASSVGRTSGSHGQYF
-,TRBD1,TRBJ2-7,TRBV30,TGTGCCTGGAGAAACCGGGACAGGGAATACGAGCAGTACTTC,CAWRNRDREYEQYF
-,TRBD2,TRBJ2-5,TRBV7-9,TGCGCCAGCAGCCAAGAGCGGGGGGGCCAAGAGACCCAGTACTTC,CASSQERGGQETQYF
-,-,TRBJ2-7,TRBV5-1,TGCGCCAGCAGCTTGGAATTATCCAGGGCACCCAATCAGAACGAGCAGTACTTC,CASSLELSRAPNQNEQYF
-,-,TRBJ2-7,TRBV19,TGTGCCAGTAGTGAGGTTCAGGGGTACGAGCAGTACTTC,CASSEVQGYEQYF
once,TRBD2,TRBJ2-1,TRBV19,TGTGCCAGTAGTATAGGAGCGGGGGGGCCGTACAATGAGCAGTTCTTC,CASSIGAGGPYNEQFF
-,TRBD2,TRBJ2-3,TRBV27,TGTGCCACCCGGGGGGGGGTCCTGGCAGATACGCAGTATTTT,CATRGGVLADTQYF
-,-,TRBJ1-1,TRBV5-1,TGCGCCAGCAGCTTCCCACAGGAGGGCTCTGAAGCTTTCTTT,CASSFPQEGSEAFF
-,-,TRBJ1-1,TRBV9,TGTGCCAGCAGCCCCTCGTCCGGGGATTTGAACACTGAAGCTTTCTTT,CASSPSSGDLNTEAFF
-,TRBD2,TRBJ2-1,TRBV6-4,TGTGCCAGCTCGGAGGAGAGCGGGGGGTACAATGAGCAGTTCTTC,CASSEESGGYNEQFF
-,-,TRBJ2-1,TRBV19,TGTGCCAGTAGGGACAGCTCCTACAATGAGCAGTTCTTC,CASRDSSYNEQFF
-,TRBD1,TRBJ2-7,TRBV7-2,TGTGCCAGCAGCCGTATCACGAAGGGACAGGGAGAAGAGCAGTACTTC,CASSRITKGQGEEQYF